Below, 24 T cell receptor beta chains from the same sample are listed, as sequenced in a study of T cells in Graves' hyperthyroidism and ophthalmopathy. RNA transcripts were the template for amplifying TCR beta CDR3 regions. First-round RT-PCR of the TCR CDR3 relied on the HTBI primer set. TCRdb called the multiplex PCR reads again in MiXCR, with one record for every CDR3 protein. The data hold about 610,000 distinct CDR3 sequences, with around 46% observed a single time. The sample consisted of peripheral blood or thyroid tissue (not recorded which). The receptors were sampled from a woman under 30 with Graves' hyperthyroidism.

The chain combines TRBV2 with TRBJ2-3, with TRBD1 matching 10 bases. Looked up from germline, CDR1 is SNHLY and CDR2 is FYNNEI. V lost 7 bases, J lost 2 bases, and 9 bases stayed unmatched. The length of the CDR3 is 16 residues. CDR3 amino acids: CASITDRGRATDTQYF. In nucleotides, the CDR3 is TGTGCCAGCATTACAGACAGGGGGCGAGCCACAGATACGCAGTATTTT.

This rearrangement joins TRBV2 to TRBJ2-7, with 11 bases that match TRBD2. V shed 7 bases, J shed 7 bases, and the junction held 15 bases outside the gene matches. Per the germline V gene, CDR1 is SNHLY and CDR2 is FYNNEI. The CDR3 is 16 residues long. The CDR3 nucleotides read TGTGCCAGCACCGAGATCGAGACTAGCGGGATCAATGAGCAGTACTTC. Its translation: CASTEIETSGINEQYF.

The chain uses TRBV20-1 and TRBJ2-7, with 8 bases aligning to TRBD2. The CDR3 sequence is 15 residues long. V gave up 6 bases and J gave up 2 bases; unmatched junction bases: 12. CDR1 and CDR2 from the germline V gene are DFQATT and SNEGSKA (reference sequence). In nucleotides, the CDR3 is TGCAGTGCGCCAGGGTCCGAGACTAGCGCCTACGAGCAGTACTTC. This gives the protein CSAPGSETSAYEQYF.

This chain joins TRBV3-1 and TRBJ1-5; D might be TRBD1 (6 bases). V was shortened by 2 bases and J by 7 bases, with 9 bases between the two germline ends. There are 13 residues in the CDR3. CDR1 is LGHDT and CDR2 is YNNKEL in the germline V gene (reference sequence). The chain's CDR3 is CASSQKQGQPQHF. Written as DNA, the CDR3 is TGTGCCAGCAGCCAAAAACAGGGACAGCCCCAGCATTTT.

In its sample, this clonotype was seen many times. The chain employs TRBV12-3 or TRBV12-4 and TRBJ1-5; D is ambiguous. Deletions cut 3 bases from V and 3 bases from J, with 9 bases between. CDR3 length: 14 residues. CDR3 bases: TGTGCCAGCAGTTTCAGAGGGAACAATCAGCCCCAGCATTTT. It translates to CASSFRGNNQPQHF.

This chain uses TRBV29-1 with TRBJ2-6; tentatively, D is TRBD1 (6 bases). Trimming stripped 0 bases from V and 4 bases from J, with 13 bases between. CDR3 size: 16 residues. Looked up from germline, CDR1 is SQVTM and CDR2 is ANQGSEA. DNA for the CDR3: TGCAGCGTTGAAGAGCTAAGAGGGACAGGGGCCAACGTCCTGACTTTC. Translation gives CSVEELRGTGANVLTF.

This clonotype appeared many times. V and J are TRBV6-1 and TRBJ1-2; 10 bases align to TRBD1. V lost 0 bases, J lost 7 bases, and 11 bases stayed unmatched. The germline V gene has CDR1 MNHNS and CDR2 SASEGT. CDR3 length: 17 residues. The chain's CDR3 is CASSEAVGDRGQFGYTF. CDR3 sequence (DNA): TGTGCCAGCAGTGAAGCAGTGGGTGACAGGGGGCAATTTGGCTACACCTTC.

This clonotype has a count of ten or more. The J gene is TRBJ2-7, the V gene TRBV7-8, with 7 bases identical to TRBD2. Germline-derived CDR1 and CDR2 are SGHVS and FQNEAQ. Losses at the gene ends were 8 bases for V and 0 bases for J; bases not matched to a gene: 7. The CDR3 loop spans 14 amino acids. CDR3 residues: CASSSAGASYEQYF. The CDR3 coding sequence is TGTGCCAGCTCTTCCGCGGGAGCCTCCTACGAGCAGTACTTC. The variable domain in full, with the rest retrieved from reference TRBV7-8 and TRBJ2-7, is GAGVSQSPRYKVAKRGQDVALRCDPISGHVSLFWYQQALGQGPEFLTYFQNEAQLDKSGLPSDRFFAERPEGSVSTLKIQRTQQEDSAVYLCASSSAGASYEQYFGPGTRLTVT.

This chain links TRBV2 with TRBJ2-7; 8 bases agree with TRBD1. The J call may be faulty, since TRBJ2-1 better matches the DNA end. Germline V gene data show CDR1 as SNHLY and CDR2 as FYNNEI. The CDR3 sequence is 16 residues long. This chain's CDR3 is CASSSRGTGSYNEQFF. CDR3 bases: TGTGCCAGCAGTTCGCGCGGGACAGGATCCTACAATGAGCAGTTCTTC.

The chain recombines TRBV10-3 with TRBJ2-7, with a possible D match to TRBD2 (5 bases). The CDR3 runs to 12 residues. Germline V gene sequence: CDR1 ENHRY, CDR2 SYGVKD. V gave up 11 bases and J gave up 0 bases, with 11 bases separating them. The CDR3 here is CAAEGSSYEQYF. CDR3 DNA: TGTGCCGCCGAGGGTAGCTCCTACGAGCAGTACTTC.

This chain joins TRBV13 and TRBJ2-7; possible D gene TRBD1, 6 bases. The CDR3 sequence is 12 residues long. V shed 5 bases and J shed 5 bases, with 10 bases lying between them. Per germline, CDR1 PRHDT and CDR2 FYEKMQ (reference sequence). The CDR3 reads CASSAGDNEQYF. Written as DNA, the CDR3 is TGTGCCAGCAGCGCAGGGGATAACGAGCAGTACTTC.

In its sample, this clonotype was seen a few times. CDR3: CSARQGRRETQYF. As DNA, the CDR3 is TGCAGCGCTAGGCAGGGGCGTCGAGAGACCCAGTACTTC. The V and J genes are TRBV29-1 and TRBJ2-5; weak D call: TRBD1 (6 bases). The V end lost 7 bases, the J end lost 4 bases, and 16 bases lay between the germline ends. This CDR3 is built from 13 residues. Germline V CDR1 and CDR2: SQVTM, ANQGSEA.

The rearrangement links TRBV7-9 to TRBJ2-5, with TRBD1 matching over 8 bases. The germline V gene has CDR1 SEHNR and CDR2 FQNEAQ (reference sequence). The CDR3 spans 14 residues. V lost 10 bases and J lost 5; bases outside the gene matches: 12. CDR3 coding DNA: TGTGCCATCCCGGACAGGGCCTCAGCCGAGACCCAGTACTTC. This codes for CAIPDRASAETQYF.

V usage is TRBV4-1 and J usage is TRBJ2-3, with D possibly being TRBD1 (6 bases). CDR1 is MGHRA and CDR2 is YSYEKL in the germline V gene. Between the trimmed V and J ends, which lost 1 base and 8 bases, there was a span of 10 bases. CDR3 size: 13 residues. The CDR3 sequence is CASSQVHRATQYF. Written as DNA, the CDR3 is TGCGCCAGCAGCCAAGTACACAGGGCTACGCAGTATTTT.

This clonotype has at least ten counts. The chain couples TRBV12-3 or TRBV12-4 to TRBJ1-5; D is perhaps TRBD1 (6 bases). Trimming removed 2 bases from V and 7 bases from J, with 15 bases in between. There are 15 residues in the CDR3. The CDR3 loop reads CASSLWSGDEQPQHF. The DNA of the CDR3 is TGTGCCAGCAGTTTATGGTCAGGGGATGAGCAGCCCCAGCATTTT.

The chain's CDR3 is CASSSPRTGIWGEQYF. The CDR3 coding sequence is TGTGCCAGCAGCTCCCCCCGGACAGGGATCTGGGGCGAGCAGTACTTC. This rearrangement joins TRBV7-6 to TRBJ2-7; 8 nucleotides align to TRBD1. The CDR3 has 16 amino acids. The germline V gene encodes CDR1 SGHVS and CDR2 FNYEAQ. J gave up 6 bases and V 4 bases, and 14 bases lay outside the gene matches.

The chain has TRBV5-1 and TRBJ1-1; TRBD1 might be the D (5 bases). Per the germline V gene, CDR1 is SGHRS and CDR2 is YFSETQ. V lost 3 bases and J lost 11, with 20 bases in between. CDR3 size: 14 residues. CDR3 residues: CASSSRDGPREAFF. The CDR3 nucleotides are TGCGCCAGCAGCTCCCGGGACGGTCCCAGAGAGGCTTTCTTT.

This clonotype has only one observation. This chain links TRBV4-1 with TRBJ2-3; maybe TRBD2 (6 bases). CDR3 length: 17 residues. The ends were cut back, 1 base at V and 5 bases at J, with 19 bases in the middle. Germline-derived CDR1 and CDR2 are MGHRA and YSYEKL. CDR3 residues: CASSQGLADPAGDTQYF. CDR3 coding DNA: TGCGCCAGCAGCCAAGGGTTAGCGGACCCCGCGGGAGATACGCAGTATTTT.

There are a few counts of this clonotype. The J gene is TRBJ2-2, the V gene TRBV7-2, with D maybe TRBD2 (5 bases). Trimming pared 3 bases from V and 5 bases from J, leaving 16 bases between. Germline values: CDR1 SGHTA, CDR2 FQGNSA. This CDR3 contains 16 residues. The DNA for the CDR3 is TGTGCCAGCAGCTTCCTGAGACGGTCGGGGACCGGGGAGCTGTTTTTT. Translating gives CASSFLRRSGTGELFF.

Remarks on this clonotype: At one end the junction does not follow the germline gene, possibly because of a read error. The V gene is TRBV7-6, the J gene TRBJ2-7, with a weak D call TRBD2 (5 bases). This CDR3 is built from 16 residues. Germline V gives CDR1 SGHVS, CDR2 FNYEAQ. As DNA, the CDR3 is TGTGCCAGCAGCCAAGCACAGACTATAAGGATCTACGGGCAGTACTTC. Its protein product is CASSQAQTIRIYGQYF. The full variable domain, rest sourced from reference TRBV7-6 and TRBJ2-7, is GAGVSQSPRYKVTKRGQDVALRCDPISGHVSLYWYRQALGQGPEFLTYFNYEAQQDKSGLPNDRFSAERPEGSISTLTIQRTEQRDSAMYRCASSQAQTIRIYGQYFGPGTRLTVT.

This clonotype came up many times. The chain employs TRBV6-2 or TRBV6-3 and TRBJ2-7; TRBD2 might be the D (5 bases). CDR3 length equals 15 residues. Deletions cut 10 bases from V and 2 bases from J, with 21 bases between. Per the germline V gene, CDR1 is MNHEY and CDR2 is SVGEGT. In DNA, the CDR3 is TGTGCCACCAGCGAGGGTGTGACACACACCTACGAGCAGTACTTC. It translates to CATSEGVTHTYEQYF.

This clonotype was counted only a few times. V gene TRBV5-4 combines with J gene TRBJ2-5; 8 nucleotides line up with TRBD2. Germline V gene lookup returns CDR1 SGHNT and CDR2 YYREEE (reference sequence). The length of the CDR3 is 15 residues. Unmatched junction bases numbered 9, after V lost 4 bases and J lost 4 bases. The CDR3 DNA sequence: TGTGCCAGCAGCCTACGGGGGGGGGAGCTAGAGACCCAGTACTTC. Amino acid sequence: CASSLRGGELETQYF.

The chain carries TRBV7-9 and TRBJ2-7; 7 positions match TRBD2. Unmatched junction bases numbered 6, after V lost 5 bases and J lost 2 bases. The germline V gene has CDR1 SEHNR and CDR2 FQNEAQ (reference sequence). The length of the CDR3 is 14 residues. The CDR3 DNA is TGTGCCAGCAGCCAATCGGCGGGAGCCTACGAGCAGTACTTC. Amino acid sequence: CASSQSAGAYEQYF. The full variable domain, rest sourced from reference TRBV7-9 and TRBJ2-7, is DTGVSQNPRHKITKRGQNVTFRCDPISEHNRLYWYRQTLGQGPEFLTYFQNEAQLEKSRLLSDRFSAERPKGSFSTLEIQRTEQGDSAMYLCASSQSAGAYEQYFGPGTRLTVT.

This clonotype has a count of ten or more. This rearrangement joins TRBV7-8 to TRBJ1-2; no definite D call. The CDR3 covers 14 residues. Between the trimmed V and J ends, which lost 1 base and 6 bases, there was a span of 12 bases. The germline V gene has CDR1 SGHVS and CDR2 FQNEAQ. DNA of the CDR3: TGTGCCAGCAGCTTAGTCCCCTCAAACGATGGCTACACCTTC. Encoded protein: CASSLVPSNDGYTF. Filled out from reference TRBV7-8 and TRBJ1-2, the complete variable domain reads GAGVSQSPRYKVAKRGQDVALRCDPISGHVSLFWYQQALGQGPEFLTYFQNEAQLDKSGLPSDRFFAERPEGSVSTLKIQRTQQEDSAVYLCASSLVPSNDGYTFGSGTRLTVV.